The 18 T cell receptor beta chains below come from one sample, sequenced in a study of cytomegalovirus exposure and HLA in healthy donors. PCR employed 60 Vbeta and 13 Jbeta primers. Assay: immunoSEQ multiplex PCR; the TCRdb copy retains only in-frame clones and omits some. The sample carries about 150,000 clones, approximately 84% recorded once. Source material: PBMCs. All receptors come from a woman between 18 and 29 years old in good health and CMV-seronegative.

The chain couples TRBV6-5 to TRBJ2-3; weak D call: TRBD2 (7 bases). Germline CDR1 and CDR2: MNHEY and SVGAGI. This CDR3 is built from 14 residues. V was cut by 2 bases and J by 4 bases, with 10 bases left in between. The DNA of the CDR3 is TGTGCCAGCAGTTACACGGGGGGCCCAGATACGCAGTATTTT. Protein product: CASSYTGGPDTQYF.

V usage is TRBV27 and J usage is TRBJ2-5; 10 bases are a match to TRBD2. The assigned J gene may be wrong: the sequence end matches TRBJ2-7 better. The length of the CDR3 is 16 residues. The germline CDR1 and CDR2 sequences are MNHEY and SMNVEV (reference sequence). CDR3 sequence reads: CASSFSRTSGSYEQYF. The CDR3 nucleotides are TGTGCCAGCAGTTTCTCCCGGACTAGCGGTTCCTACGAGCAGTACTTC.

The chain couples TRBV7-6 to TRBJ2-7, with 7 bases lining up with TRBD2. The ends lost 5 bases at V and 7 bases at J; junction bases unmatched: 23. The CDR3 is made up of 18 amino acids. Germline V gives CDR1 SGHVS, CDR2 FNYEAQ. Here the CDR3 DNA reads TGTGCCAGCAGCCCCCCTAGGGCGGGAGTGTCCAGATCGGGGGAGCAGTACTTC. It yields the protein CASSPPRAGVSRSGEQYF.

CDR3 nucleotide sequence: TGTGCCAGTAGACTACAGGGATCGAACACTGAAGCTTTCTTT. Residues: CASRLQGSNTEAFF. This sequence joins TRBV19 and TRBJ1-1, with TRBD1 as a possible D gene (6 bases). The V gene's germline CDR1 is LNHDA and CDR2 SQIVND (reference sequence). CDR3 length equals 14 residues. V was shortened by 6 bases and J by 1 base, with 12 bases between the two germline ends.

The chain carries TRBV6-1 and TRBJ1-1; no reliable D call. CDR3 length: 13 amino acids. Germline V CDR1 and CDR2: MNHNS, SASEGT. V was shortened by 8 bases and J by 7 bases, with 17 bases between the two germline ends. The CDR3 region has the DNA TGTGCCAGCTTCGACTACCTTTTGGGTGAAGCTTTCTTT. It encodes CASFDYLLGEAFF.

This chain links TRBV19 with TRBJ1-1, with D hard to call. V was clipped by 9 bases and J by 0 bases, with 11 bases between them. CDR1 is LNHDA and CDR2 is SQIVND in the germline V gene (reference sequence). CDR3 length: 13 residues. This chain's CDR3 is CASRGNMNTEAFF. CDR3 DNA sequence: TGTGCCAGCCGAGGGAACATGAACACTGAAGCTTTCTTT.

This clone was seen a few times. The CDR3 DNA reads TGTGCCAGCAGCCTCCCCGATGCGGGTCCTCGGGATACGCAGTATTTT. It codes for CASSLPDAGPRDTQYF. V gene TRBV5-8 combines with J gene TRBJ2-3; D may be TRBD2 (5 bases). CDR1 SGHTS and CDR2 YDEGEE come from the germline V gene. This CDR3 is 16 amino acids long. V was shortened by 4 bases and J by 6 bases, with 21 bases between the two germline ends.

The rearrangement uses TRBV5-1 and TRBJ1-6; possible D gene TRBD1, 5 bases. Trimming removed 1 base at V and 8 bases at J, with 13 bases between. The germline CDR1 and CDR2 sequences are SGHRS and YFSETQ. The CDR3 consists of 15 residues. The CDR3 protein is CASSLLGREDSPLHF. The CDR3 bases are TGCGCCAGCAGCTTGTTAGGCAGGGAAGATTCACCCCTCCACTTT. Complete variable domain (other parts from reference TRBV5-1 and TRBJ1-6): KAGVTQTPRYLIKTRGQQVTLSCSPISGHRSVSWYQQTPGQGLQFLFEYFSETQRNKGNFPGRFSGRQFSNSRSEMNVSTLELGDSALYLCASSLLGREDSPLHFGNGTRLTVT.

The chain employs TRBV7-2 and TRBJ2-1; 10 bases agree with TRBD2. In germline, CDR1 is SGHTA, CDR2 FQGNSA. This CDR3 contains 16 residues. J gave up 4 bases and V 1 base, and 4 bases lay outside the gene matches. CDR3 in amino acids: CASSLEVLAGYNEQFF. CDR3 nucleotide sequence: TGTGCCAGCAGCTTAGAGGTACTAGCGGGGTACAATGAGCAGTTCTTC.

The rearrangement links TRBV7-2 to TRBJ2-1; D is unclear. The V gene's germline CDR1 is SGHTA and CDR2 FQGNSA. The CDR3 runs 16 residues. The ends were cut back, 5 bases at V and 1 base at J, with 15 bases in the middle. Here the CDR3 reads CASSPSALESYNEQFF. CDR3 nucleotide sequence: TGTGCCAGCAGCCCATCCGCTCTGGAGTCCTACAATGAGCAGTTCTTC.

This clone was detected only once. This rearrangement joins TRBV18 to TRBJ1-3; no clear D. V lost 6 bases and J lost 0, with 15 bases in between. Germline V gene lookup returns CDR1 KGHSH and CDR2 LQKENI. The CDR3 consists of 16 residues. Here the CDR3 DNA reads TGTGCCAGCTCGGGTGGGAGTGTGAGCTCTGGAAACACCATATATTTT. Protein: CASSGGSVSSGNTIYF. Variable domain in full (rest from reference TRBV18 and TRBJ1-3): NAGVMQNPRHLVRRRGQEARLRCSPMKGHSHVYWYRQLPEEGLKFMVYLQKENIIDESGMPKERFSAEFPKEGPSILRIQQVVRGDSAAYFCASSGGSVSSGNTIYFGEGSWLTVV.

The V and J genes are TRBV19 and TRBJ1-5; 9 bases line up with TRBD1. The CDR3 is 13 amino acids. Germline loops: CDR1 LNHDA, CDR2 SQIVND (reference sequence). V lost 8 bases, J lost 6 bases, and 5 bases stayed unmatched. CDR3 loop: CASGGQGSQPQHF. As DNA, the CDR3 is TGTGCCAGTGGAGGACAGGGGAGTCAGCCCCAGCATTTT.

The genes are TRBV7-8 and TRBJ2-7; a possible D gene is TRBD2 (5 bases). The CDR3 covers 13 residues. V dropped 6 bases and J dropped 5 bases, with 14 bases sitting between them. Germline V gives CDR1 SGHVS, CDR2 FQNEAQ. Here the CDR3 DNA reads TGTGCCAGCAGGCTTCTAGCTTCCCACGAGCAGTACTTC. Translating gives CASRLLASHEQYF.

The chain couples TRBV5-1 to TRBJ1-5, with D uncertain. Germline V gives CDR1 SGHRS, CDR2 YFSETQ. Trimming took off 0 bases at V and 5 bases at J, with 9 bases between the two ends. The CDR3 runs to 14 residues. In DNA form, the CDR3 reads TGCGCCAGCAGCTTGGATTTCGGGGATCAGCCCCAGCATTTT. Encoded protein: CASSLDFGDQPQHF.

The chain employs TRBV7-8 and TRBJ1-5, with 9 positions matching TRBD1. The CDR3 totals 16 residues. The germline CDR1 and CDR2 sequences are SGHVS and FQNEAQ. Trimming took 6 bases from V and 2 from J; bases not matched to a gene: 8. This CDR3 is CASRLQGATGNQPQHF. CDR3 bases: TGTGCCAGCAGACTACAGGGGGCGACGGGCAATCAGCCCCAGCATTTT. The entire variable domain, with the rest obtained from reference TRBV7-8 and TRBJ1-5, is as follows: GAGVSQSPRYKVAKRGQDVALRCDPISGHVSLFWYQQALGQGPEFLTYFQNEAQLDKSGLPSDRFFAERPEGSVSTLKIQRTQQEDSAVYLCASRLQGATGNQPQHFGDGTRLSIL.

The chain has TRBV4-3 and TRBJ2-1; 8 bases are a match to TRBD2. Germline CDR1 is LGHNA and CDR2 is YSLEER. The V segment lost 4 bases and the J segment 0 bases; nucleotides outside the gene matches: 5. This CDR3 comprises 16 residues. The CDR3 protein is CASSPFTSGSYNEQFF. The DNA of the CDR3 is TGCGCCAGCAGCCCATTTACTAGCGGCTCCTACAATGAGCAGTTCTTC.

CDR3 amino acids: CASSQGTLMGVYNEQFF. The CDR3 DNA is TGCGCCAGCAGCCAAGGGACTCTAATGGGAGTCTACAATGAGCAGTTCTTC. The chain employs TRBV4-3 and TRBJ2-1, with a weak D call TRBD2 (5 bases). Germline assignment: CDR1 LGHNA and CDR2 YSLEER. V lost 1 base, J lost 3 bases, and 16 bases lay in between. The CDR3 contains 17 residues.

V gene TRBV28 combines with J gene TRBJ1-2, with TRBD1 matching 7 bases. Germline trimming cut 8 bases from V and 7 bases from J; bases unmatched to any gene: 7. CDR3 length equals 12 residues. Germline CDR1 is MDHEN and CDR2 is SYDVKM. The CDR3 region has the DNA TGTGCCAGCGAATACAGGGGAGGTGGCTACACCTTC. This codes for CASEYRGGGYTF.